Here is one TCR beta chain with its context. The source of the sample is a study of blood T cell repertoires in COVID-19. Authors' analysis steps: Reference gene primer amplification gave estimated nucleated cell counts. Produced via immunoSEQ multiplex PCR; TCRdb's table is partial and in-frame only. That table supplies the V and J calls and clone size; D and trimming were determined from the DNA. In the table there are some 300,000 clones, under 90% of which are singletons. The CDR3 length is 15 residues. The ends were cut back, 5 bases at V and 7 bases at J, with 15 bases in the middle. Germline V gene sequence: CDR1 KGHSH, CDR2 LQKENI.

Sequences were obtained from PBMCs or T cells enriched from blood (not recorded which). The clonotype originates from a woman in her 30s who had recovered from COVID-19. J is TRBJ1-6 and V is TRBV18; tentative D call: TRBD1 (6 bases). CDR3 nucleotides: TGTGCCAGCTCAACCGAGCTGGGGGCGAATTCACCCCTCCACTTT. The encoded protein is CASSTELGANSPLHF.